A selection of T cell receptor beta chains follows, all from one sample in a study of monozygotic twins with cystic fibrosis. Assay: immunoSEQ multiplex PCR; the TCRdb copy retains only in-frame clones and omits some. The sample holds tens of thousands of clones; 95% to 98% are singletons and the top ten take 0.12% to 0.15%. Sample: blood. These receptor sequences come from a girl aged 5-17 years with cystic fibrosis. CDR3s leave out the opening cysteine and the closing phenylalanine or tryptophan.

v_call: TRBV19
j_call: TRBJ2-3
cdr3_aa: ASSIVGRGDTQY

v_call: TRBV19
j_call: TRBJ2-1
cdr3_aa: ASQKTPKFHNEQF

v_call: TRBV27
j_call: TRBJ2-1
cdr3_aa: ASSTVLAGGPVGLNEQF

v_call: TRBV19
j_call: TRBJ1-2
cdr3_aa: ASSIGGPNYGYT

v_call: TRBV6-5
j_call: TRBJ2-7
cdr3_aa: ASSYSLLAGVNEQY

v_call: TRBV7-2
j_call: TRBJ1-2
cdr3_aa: ASSLSIDAGYGYT

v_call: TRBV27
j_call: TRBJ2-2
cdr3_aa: ASRRNTGELF

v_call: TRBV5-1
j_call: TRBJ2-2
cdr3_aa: ASSLEGSGELF

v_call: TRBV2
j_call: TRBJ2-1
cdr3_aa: ASRGLAVYNEQF

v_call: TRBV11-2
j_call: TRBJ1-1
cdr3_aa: ASSLAGEAF

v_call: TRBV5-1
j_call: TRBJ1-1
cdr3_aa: ASSQPSNVNTEAF

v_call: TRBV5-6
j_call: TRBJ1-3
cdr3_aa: ASSLWRASSGNTIY

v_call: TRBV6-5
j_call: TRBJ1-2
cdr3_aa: ASTTDLGGAEGYT

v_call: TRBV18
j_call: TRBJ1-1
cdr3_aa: ASSPRSPGLNTEAF

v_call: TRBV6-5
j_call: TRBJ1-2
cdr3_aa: ASSRDRGYGYT

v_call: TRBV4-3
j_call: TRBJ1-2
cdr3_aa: ASSQEYRARAYGYT

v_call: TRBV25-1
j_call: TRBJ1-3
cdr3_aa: ASSESIGQGSGNTIY

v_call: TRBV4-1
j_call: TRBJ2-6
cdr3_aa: ASSQDAGGHTGANVLT

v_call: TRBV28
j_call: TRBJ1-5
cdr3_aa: ASSSGSNQPQH

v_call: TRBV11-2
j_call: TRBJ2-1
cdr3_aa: ASSSRAPKFNEQF

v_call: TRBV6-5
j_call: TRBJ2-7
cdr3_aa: ASSSRLAGVSYEQY

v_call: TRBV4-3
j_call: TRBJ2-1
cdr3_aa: ASSQAASSYNEQF

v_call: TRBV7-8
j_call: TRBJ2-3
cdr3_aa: ASSETPLLALSTDTQY

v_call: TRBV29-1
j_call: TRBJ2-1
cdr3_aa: SIGTRFSNEQF

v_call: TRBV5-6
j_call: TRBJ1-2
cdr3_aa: ASSLRTGVGYT

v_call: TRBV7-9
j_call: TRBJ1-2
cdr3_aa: ASSPPGEPIRGYT